These T cell receptor beta chains were read from a single sample in a study of T-cell memory formation after mild COVID-19. TCRdb recomputed calls from the 5' RACE reads with MiXCR, one row per CDR3 protein. Counted here are 250,000 to 300,000 distinct CDR3 sequences, more than 15% occurring once; the ten biggest clones make up 22%. Specimen: PBMCs or a T cell subset sorted from them (not recorded which). Source of these receptors: a young man who had mild COVID-19 (a few samples of this study predate the infection). Cell type and time point are not known. The CDR3 runs from the conserved cysteine through the conserved F or W. The D gene is left open where the match is weak. The size of a clone is reported for some rows only, either as once, few or many, or as a class for expanded clones.

J: TRBJ2-2; size: many; D: TRBD2; V: TRBV25-1; DNA: TGTGCCAGCAGTTTTAGCGGGGGGGCGCCCGGGGAGCTGTTTTTT; CDR3: CASSFSGGAPGELFF
J: TRBJ1-5; size: few; D: .; V: TRBV4-1; DNA: TGCGCCAGCAGCCAAGAAGTCAGTGGAGGGCACCGGAATCAGCCCCAGCATTTT; CDR3: CASSQEVSGGHRNQPQHF
J: TRBJ2-1; size: few; D: TRBD1; V: TRBV7-2; DNA: TGTGCCAGCAGCCCTCTGCGACAGGGCTACAATGAGCAGTTCTTC; CDR3: CASSPLRQGYNEQFF
J: TRBJ2-3; size: few; D: .; V: TRBV5-1; DNA: TGCGCCAGCAGCCGGATGGGGCCCCCCACAGATACGCAGTATTTT; CDR3: CASSRMGPPTDTQYF
J: TRBJ1-1; size: few; D: .; V: TRBV11-2; DNA: TGTGCCAGCAGCTCCCTCGGGGAGGGTTGGATCGCTGAAGCTTTCTTT; CDR3: CASSSLGEGWIAEAFF
J: TRBJ2-1; size: .; D: .; V: TRBV5-1; DNA: TGCGCCAGCAGCTTGGAGGCCGGGAATGAGCAGTTCTTC; CDR3: CASSLEAGNEQFF
J: TRBJ1-5; size: few; D: .; V: TRBV7-9; DNA: TGTGCCAGCAGCTTTGCGGGGGATAGCAATCAGCCCCAGCATTTT; CDR3: CASSFAGDSNQPQHF
J: TRBJ1-2; size: many; D: .; V: TRBV5-1; DNA: TGCGCCAGCAGCCATGGACAGTCGGAGGGCTACACCTTC; CDR3: CASSHGQSEGYTF
J: TRBJ2-3; size: .; D: TRBD2; V: TRBV5-1; DNA: TGCGCCAGCAGCCGGGGCGGGGGGGTCACAGATACGCAGTATTTT; CDR3: CASSRGGGVTDTQYF
J: TRBJ2-1; size: many; D: TRBD1; V: TRBV11-2; DNA: TGTGCCAGCAGCCCGACAGGGGGCAATGAGCAGTTCTTC; CDR3: CASSPTGGNEQFF
J: TRBJ1-2; size: few; D: TRBD1; V: TRBV5-1; DNA: TGCGCCAGCAGCTTGGAGGGGACAGGGAACGGCTACACCTTC; CDR3: CASSLEGTGNGYTF
J: TRBJ2-5; size: many; D: .; V: TRBV7-2; DNA: TGTGCCAGCAGCCCGCCCCCCGAAGAGACCCAGTACTTC; CDR3: CASSPPPEETQYF
J: TRBJ1-2; size: .; D: .; V: TRBV20-1; DNA: TGCAGTGCTAGAGATCTCCAGAACTATGGCTACACCTTC; CDR3: CSARDLQNYGYTF
J: TRBJ1-5; size: .; D: .; V: TRBV5-1; DNA: TGCGCCAGCAGCCCGCAAGGGGGTTATCAGCCCCAGCATTTT; CDR3: CASSPQGGYQPQHF
J: TRBJ2-7; size: few; D: .; V: TRBV5-1; DNA: TGCGCCAGCAGCCTCGGGACCGAGTCCTACGAGCAGTACTTC; CDR3: CASSLGTESYEQYF
J: TRBJ2-2; size: .; D: TRBD1; V: TRBV11-2; DNA: TGTGCCAGCACCTCGAGAAGTTCGACAGGGAACGGGGAGCTGTTTTTT; CDR3: CASTSRSSTGNGELFF
J: TRBJ2-7; size: many; D: .; V: TRBV6-6; DNA: TGTGCCAGCAGTTACTCCGCTAAATACTACGAGCAGTACTTC; CDR3: CASSYSAKYYEQYF
J: TRBJ1-6; size: few; D: .; V: TRBV18; DNA: TGTGCCAGCTCAACCGACCGACATTCACCCCTCCACTTT; CDR3: CASSTDRHSPLHF